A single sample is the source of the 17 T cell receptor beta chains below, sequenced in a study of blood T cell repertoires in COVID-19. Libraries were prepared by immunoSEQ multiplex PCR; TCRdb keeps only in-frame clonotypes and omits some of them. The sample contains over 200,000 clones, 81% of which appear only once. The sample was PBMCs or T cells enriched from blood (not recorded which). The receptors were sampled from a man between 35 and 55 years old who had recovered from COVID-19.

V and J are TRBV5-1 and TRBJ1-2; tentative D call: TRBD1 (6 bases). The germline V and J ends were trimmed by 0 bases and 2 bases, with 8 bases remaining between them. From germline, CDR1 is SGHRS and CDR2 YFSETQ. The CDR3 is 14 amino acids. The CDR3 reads CASSLGTGNYGYTF. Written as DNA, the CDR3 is TGCGCCAGCAGCTTGGGAACAGGGAACTATGGCTACACCTTC.

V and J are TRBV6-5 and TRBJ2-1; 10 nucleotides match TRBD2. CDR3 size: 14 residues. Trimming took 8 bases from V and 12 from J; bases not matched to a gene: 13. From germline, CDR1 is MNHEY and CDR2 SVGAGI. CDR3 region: CASRGTSDLSRQFF. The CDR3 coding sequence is TGTGCCAGCCGCGGGACTAGCGACCTCTCGCGGCAGTTCTTC.

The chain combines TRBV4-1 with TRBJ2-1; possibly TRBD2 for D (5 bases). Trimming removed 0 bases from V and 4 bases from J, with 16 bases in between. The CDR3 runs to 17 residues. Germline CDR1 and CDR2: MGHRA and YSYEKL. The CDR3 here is CASSQESGSLGYNEQFF. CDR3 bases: TGCGCCAGCAGCCAAGAGAGTGGGAGCCTCGGGTACAATGAGCAGTTCTTC.

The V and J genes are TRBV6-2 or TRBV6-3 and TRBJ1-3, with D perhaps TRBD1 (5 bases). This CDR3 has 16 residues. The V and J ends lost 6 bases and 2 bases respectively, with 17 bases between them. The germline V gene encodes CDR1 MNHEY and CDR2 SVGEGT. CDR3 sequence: CASSPQGAGAGNTIYF. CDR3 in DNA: TGTGCCAGCAGCCCTCAGGGAGCGGGGGCTGGAAACACCATATATTTT.

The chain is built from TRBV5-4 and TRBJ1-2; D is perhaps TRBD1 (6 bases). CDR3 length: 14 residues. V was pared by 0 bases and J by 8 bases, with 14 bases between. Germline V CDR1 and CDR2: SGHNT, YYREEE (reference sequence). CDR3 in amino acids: CASSLAGGAAGYTF. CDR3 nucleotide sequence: TGTGCCAGCAGCTTGGCCGGGGGGGCGGCCGGCTACACCTTC.

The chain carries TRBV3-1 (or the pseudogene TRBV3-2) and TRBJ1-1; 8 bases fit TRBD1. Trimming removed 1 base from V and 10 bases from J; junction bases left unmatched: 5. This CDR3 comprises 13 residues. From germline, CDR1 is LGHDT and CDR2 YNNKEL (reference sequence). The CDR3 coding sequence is TGTGCCAGCAGCCAAGGGACAGGGAGTGGAGCTTTCTTT. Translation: CASSQGTGSGAFF.

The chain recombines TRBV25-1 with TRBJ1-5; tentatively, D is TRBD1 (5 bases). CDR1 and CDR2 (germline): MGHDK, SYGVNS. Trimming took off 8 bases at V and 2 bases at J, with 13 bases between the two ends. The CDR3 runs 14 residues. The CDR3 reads CASEGGGGNQPQHF. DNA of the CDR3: TGTGCCAGCGAAGGCGGGGGGGGCAATCAGCCCCAGCATTTT.

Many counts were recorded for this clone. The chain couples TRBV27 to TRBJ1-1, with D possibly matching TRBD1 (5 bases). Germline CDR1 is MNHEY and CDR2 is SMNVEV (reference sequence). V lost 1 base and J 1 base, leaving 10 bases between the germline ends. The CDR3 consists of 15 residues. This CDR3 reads CASSLYGGKNTEAFF. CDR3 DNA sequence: TGTGCCAGCAGTTTATATGGGGGGAAGAACACTGAAGCTTTCTTT.

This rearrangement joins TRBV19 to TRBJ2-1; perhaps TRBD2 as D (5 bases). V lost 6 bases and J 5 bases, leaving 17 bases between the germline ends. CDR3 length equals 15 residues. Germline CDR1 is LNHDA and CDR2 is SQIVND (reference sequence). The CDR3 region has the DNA TGTGCCAGTAGGAGAGGGCAGAGAGTTAACAATGAGCAGTTCTTC. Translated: CASRRGQRVNNEQFF. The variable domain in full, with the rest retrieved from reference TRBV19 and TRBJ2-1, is DGGITQSPKYLFRKEGQNVTLSCEQNLNHDAMYWYRQDPGQGLRLIYYSQIVNDFQKGDIAEGYSVSREKKESFPLTVTSAQKNPTAFYLCASRRGQRVNNEQFFGPGTRLTVL.

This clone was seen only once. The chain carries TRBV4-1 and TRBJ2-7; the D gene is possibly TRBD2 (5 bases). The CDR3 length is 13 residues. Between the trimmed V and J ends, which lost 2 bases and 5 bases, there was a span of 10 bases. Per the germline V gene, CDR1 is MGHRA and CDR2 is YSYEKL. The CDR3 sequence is CASSQPDGDEQYF. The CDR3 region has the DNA TGCGCCAGCAGCCAACCTGACGGGGACGAGCAGTACTTC.

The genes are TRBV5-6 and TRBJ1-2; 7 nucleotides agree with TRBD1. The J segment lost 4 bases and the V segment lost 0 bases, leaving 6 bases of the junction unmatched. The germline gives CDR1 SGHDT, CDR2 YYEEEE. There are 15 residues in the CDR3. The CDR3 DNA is TGTGCCAGCAGCTTGGCAATTGCAGGGGGCTATGGCTACACCTTC. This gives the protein CASSLAIAGGYGYTF.

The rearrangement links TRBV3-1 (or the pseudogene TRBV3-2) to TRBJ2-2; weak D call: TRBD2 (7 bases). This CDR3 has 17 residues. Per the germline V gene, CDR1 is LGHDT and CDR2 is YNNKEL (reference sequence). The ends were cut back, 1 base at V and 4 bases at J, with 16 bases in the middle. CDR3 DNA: TGTGCCAGCAGCCAAGGACGTGCGGGGGCGTTCACCGGGGAGCTGTTTTTT. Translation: CASSQGRAGAFTGELFF.

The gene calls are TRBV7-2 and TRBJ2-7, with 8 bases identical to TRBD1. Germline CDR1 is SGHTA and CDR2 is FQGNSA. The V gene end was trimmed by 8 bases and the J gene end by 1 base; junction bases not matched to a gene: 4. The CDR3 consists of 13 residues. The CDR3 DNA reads TGTGCCAGCGGGGACAGGCGTTCCTACGAGCAGTACTTC. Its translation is CASGDRRSYEQYF.

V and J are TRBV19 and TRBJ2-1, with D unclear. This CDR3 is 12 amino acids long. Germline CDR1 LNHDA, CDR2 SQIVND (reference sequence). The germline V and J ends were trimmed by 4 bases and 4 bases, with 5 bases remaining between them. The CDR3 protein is CASSTGYNEQFF. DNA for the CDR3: TGTGCCAGTAGTACAGGATACAATGAGCAGTTCTTC.

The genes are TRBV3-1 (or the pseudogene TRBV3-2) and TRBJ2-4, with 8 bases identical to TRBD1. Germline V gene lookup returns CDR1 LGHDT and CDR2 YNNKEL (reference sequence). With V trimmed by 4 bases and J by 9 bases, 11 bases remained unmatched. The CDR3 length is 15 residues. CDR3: CASSPDGTGYTIQYF. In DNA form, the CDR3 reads TGTGCCAGCAGCCCTGACGGGACAGGCTATACCATTCAGTACTTC.

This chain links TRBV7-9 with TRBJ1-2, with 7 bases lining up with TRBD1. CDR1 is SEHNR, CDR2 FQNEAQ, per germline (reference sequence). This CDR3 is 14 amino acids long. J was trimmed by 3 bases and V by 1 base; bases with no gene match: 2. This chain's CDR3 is CASSLEQGYYGYTF. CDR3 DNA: TGTGCCAGCAGCTTAGAACAGGGGTACTATGGCTACACCTTC.

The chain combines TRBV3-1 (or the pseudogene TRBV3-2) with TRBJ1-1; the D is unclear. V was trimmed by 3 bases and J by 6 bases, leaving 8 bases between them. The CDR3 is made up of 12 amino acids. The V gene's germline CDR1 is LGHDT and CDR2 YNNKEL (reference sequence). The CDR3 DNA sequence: TGTGCCAGCAGCCATTTGAGCTCTGAAGCTTTCTTT. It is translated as CASSHLSSEAFF.